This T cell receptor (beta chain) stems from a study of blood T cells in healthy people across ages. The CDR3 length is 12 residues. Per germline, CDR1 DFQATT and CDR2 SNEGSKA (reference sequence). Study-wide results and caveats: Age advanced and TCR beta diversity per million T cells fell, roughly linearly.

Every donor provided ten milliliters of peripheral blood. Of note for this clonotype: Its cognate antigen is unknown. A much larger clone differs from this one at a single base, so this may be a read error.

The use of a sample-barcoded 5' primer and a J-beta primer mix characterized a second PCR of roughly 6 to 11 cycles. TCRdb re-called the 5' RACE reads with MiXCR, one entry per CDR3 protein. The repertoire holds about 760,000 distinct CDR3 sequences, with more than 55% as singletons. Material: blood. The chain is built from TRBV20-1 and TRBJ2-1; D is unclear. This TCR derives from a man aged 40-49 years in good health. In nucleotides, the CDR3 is TGCAGTGTGCCCCGGGCTCACAATGAGCGGTTCTTC. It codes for CSVPRAHNERFF.